What follows is one T cell receptor (beta chain) and its context. Antigen specificity is unknown. Trimming shortened V by 4 bases and J by 15 bases, and 14 bases separated the two germline ends. CDR1 is SGHTS and CDR2 is YDEGEE in the germline V gene. This CDR3 has 11 amino acids. The data derive from a study of OX40 agonist ivuxolimab in advanced cancers. About the study: Patients received intravenous ivuxolimab every 2 weeks at 0.01 to 10 mg/kg. The study enrolled dose-escalation patients with hepatocellular carcinoma, melanoma, renal cell or head and neck cancer.

Regarding the study as a whole: Some patients who did not respond also had low normalized T-cell clonal expansion.

With baseline, cycle 4 day 1, and cycle 7 day 1 as timepoints, blood was sampled. The protocol was immunoSEQ multiplex PCR, while the TCRdb copy is restricted to in-frame clones and leaves out a portion. The sample includes tens of thousands of clones, roughly nine tenths seen only once; the top ten take 4% to 4.5%. This chain joins TRBV5-8 and TRBJ2-1; D is possibly TRBD1 (6 bases). The origin of this receptor is an adult with an advanced solid tumor such as melanoma, head and neck, liver or kidney cancer. This specimen was CD4+ or CD8+ T cells sorted from blood, taken in a trial of the OX40 agonist ivuxolimab. The CDR3 reads CASSVGHPLFF. As DNA, the CDR3 is TGTGCCAGCAGCGTGGGACATCCCCTGTTCTTC.